This T cell receptor (beta chain) was identified in a study of regulatory and conventional T cells in RAG deficiency. Assay: immunoSEQ multiplex PCR; the TCRdb copy retains only in-frame clones and omits some. The sample consists of about 50,000 clones, 90% of them appearing once. Conventional CD4+ T cells were sorted from blood as CD25-low CD127-high cells. Study-level points and caveats: Other subsets showed about 10-fold reductions, but Treg unique TCR beta sequences fell roughly 110-fold in these patients.

Note on this clone: Its antigen is not identified.

With 4 bases clipped from V and 3 bases from J, the junction kept 3 bases outside the gene matches. Germline V gives CDR1 SGHRS, CDR2 YFSETQ. The CDR3 length is 13 residues. In addition, the sample was reused for a study of regulatory T cells. That source notes: Primers: 52 TRBV forward and 13 TRBJ reverse.

V usage is TRBV5-1 and J usage is TRBJ2-7, with 8 bases that match TRBD1. Sequencing used CD4+ effector T cells sorted from blood. This TCR came from a human donor in good health. As DNA, the CDR3 is TGCGCCAGCAGCCATGGACAGGGCTACGAGCAGTACTTC. This codes for CASSHGQGYEQYF.